The 26 T cell receptor beta chains in this list originate from one sample, sequenced in a study of read filtering for tumor transcriptome and immune sequencing. This library used approximately 390 ng RNA and molecular barcoded adaptors spanning alpha/delta and beta/gamma chains. TCRdb reanalysed the reads using MiXCR and keeps one entry per CDR3 protein. Altogether roughly 56,000 distinct CDR3 sequences are present, around 21% being singletons, with the ten largest covering more than 13%. Sequencing used a population of CD138-negative cells sorted from bone marrow. These receptors all come from a donor at least 40 years old with multiple myeloma.

This clonotype showed up many times. The rearrangement joins TRBV20-1 to TRBJ2-1, with 11 bases aligning to TRBD2. Germline trimming cut 5 bases from V and 5 bases from J; bases unmatched to any gene: 8. This CDR3 has 15 amino acids. Per the germline V gene, CDR1 is DFQATT and CDR2 is SNEGSKA (reference sequence). The CDR3 sequence: CSAAASGRKNNEQFF. DNA for the CDR3: TGCAGTGCTGCGGCTAGCGGGAGGAAGAACAATGAGCAGTTCTTC.

This clonotype has only a few counts. The genes are TRBV18 and TRBJ2-2; D is uncertain. The V end was cut by 3 bases, the J end by 0 bases, with 8 bases between. Germline assignment: CDR1 KGHSH and CDR2 LQKENI. The CDR3 contains 15 residues. CDR3 in DNA: TGTGCCAGCTCACCGTACTTACCGAACACCGGGGAGCTGTTTTTT. Translated: CASSPYLPNTGELFF. Filled out from reference TRBV18 and TRBJ2-2, the complete variable domain reads NAGVMQNPRHLVRRRGQEARLRCSPMKGHSHVYWYRQLPEEGLKFMVYLQKENIIDESGMPKERFSAEFPKEGPSILRIQQVVRGDSAAYFCASSPYLPNTGELFFGEGSRLTVL.

This clonotype was seen many times. The J gene is TRBJ2-1, the V gene TRBV27; 9 nucleotides line up with TRBD1. The CDR3 loop spans 13 amino acids. CDR1 and CDR2 from the germline V gene are MNHEY and SMNVEV (reference sequence). The V segment lost 4 bases and the J segment 8 bases; nucleotides outside the gene matches: 3. CDR3 nucleotide sequence: TGTGCCAGCAGTTCCACAGGGGGCTATGAGCAGTTCTTC. This sequence encodes CASSSTGGYEQFF.

Of note for this clonotype: A much larger clone sits a single nucleotide away, making a read error possible. Lacking the conserved final phenylalanine or tryptophan, this CDR3 likely reflects a read error. The chain employs TRBV12-3 or TRBV12-4 and TRBJ1-1; 9 bases are a match to TRBD1. V gave up 7 bases and J gave up 5 bases; unmatched junction bases: 5. The CDR3 extends over 13 amino acids. For the CDR3, the DNA is TGTGCCAGCACATACAGGGGGCAAACTGAAGCTTTCTTG. Amino acids: CASTYRGQTEAFL.

This clonotype has ten or more counts. The chain carries TRBV12-3 or TRBV12-4 and TRBJ2-4, with D possibly being TRBD1 (6 bases). With 5 bases removed from V and 2 bases from J, the gap between germline ends came to 13 bases. The CDR3 is 15 residues long. This CDR3 is CASSPYRDSKNIQYF. The CDR3 DNA reads as TGTGCCAGCAGTCCCTACAGGGATTCCAAAAACATTCAGTACTTC.

There are many counts of this clonotype. The V and J genes are TRBV7-6 and TRBJ2-3; D is ambiguous. With 5 bases removed from V and 5 bases from J, the gap between germline ends came to 8 bases. The CDR3 runs 12 residues. In germline, CDR1 is SGHVS, CDR2 FNYEAQ. Here the CDR3 reads CASSPMGDTQYF. CDR3 DNA sequence: TGTGCCAGCAGCCCAATGGGAGATACGCAGTATTTT.

A word on this clonotype: Given a much more abundant clone one base away, this may be a read error. CDR3 nucleotides: TGTGCCAGCAGTGAAACTAGCGGGAGTAGTTACACCGGGGAGCTGCTTTTT. It yields the protein CASSETSGSSYTGELLF. The chain joins TRBV25-1 to TRBJ2-2, with 11 bases matching TRBD2. The germline CDR1 and CDR2 sequences are MGHDK and SYGVNS. The CDR3 is 17 amino acids. Full variable domain (rest looked up from reference TRBV25-1 and TRBJ2-2): EADIYQTPRYLVIGTGKKITLECSQTMGHDKMYWYQQDPGMELHLIHYSYGVNSTEKGDLSSESTVSRIRTEHFPLTLESARPSHTSQYLCASSETSGSSYTGELLFGEGSRLTVL.

The chain joins TRBV20-1 to TRBJ1-1; no definite D call. The CDR3 contains 11 residues. V shed 5 bases and J shed 1 base, with 5 bases lying between them. In germline, CDR1 is DFQATT, CDR2 SNEGSKA (reference sequence). Here the CDR3 DNA reads TGCAGTGCTTCTAGGAACACTGAAGCTTTCTTT. This codes for CSASRNTEAFF.

The V and J genes are TRBV29-1 and TRBJ2-5; D unresolved. CDR3 length: 14 amino acids. Germline CDR1 is SQVTM and CDR2 is ANQGSEA. V was clipped by 5 bases and J by 5 bases, with 18 bases between them. CDR3 sequence reads: CSVFGVGPAETQYF. In nucleotides, the CDR3 is TGCAGCGTTTTTGGAGTTGGACCGGCGGAGACCCAGTACTTC.

This clonotype was counted ten times or more. The chain uses TRBV11-3 and TRBJ1-4; D remains ambiguous. V was trimmed by 4 bases and J by 7 bases, leaving 7 bases between them. Germline assignment: CDR1 SGHNT and CDR2 YENEEA. The CDR3 runs 12 residues. CDR3 sequence (DNA): TGTGCCAGCAGCTCCAGACCTGAAAAACTGTTTTTT. Translating gives CASSSRPEKLFF.

In the case of this clonotype: The junction departs from the called germline gene at one end, perhaps through a read error. The chain employs TRBV28 and TRBJ1-3; no firm D call. The CDR3 runs to 14 residues. Germline V lookup: CDR1 MDHEN, CDR2 SYDVKM. CDR3 loop: CASSLGGKGNTTYF. CDR3 in DNA: TGTGCCAGCAGTTTAGGAGGGAAAGGAAACACCACATATTTT. Looking up the rest from reference TRBV28 and TRBJ1-3 gives the full variable domain: DVKVTQSSRYLVKRTGEKVFLECVQDMDHENMFWYRQDPGLGLRLIYFSYDVKMKEKGDIPEGYSVSREKKERFSLILESASTNQTSMYLCASSLGGKGNTTYFGEGSWLTVV.

Comments on this clonotype: A much larger clone is a single base away; this may be a read error. The chain has TRBV6-1 and TRBJ1-4; a weak D match, TRBD1 (6 bases). V was trimmed by 7 bases and J by 10 bases, leaving 16 bases between them. This CDR3 contains 13 residues. From germline, CDR1 is MNHNS and CDR2 SASEGT. The CDR3 is CASNRVVGGKLFF. DNA for the CDR3: TGTGCCAGCAACAGGGTGGTTGGTGGAAAACTGTTTTTT.

As to this clonotype: A much bigger clone sits one base away, suggesting this may be a read error. J is TRBJ1-1 and V is TRBV7-3, with a tentative D call TRBD1 (5 bases). The CDR3 is 13 residues long. V lost 5 bases, J lost 3 bases, and 10 bases lay in between. Looked up from germline, CDR1 is SGHTA and CDR2 is FQGTGA. Here the CDR3 reads CASSQQEDTEAFF. The CDR3 DNA follows: TGTGCCAGCAGCCAACAGGAGGACACTGAAGCTTTCTTT.

This clonotype has a handful of counts. CDR3 sequence (DNA): TGTGCCACCAGCAGACCTGGGACAGGGACTAATGAGCAGTTCTTC. Translating gives CATSRPGTGTNEQFF. V and J are TRBV15 and TRBJ2-1; 9 bases fit TRBD1. CDR3 length: 15 amino acids. From germline, CDR1 is LNHNV and CDR2 YYDKDF (reference sequence). V trimming: 2 bases; J trimming: 7 bases; junction bases outside the gene matches: 6.

This clonotype was recorded at least ten times. This CDR3 reads CASSYYLDSDNEQFF. CDR3 DNA: TGTGCCAGCAGTTACTATCTGGACAGCGACAATGAGCAGTTCTTC. The chain couples TRBV6-5 to TRBJ2-1; the D gene is possibly TRBD1 (6 bases). The V end lost 1 base, the J end lost 5 bases, and 12 bases lay between the germline ends. The germline V gene encodes CDR1 MNHEY and CDR2 SVGAGI. This CDR3 has 15 residues.

The chain combines TRBV12-5 with TRBJ1-5; D is ambiguous. The germline CDR1 and CDR2 sequences are LGHNT and FRNRAP. Deletions cut 7 bases from V and 7 bases from J, with 23 bases between. There are 16 residues in the CDR3. The CDR3 reads CASADLRLGVEQPQHF. The CDR3 coding sequence is TGTGCTAGTGCCGACCTGCGCTTGGGAGTGGAGCAGCCCCAGCATTTT.

As regards this clonotype: A much bigger clone sits one base away, suggesting this may be a read error. The CDR3 DNA follows: TGTGCCAGCGGCGGTAGCGGGGGGATAGATACGCAGTATTTT. Translated, it gives CASGGSGGIDTQYF. J is TRBJ2-3 and V is TRBV7-2, with 10 bases identical to TRBD2. This CDR3 contains 14 residues. Looked up from germline, CDR1 is SGHTA and CDR2 is FQGNSA. V shed 8 bases, J shed 5 bases, and the junction held 7 bases outside the gene matches.

This clonotype was recorded many times. CDR3 in amino acids: CASSFPGSSYEQYF. CDR3 nucleotide sequence: TGTGCCAGCAGTTTCCCTGGTAGCTCCTACGAGCAGTACTTC. This chain connects TRBV28 to TRBJ2-7, with D unclear. CDR1 is MDHEN, CDR2 SYDVKM, per germline. The V gene lost 3 bases and the J gene lost 0 bases, with 9 bases spanning the gap. The CDR3 totals 14 residues.

Ten or more counts support this clonotype. The chain carries TRBV11-2 and TRBJ2-7; D call uncertain. The V gene lost 5 bases and the J gene lost 5 bases, with 10 bases spanning the gap. Germline V gene lookup returns CDR1 SGHAT and CDR2 FQNNGV. This CDR3 spans 12 amino acids. The CDR3 DNA reads as TGTGCCAGCAGCCCCATCTTTCACGAGCAGTACTTC. Its translation is CASSPIFHEQYF.

About this clonotype: This may be a read error, as it is one base from a much larger clone. The chain links TRBV20-1 to TRBJ2-4; D unresolved. This CDR3 spans 12 amino acids. Germline-derived CDR1 and CDR2 are DFQATT and SNEGSKA (reference sequence). The CDR3 sequence: CGASFDKNIQYF. DNA for the CDR3: TGCGGTGCTAGTTTCGACAAAAACATTCAGTACTTC.

On this clonotype itself: A single base separates this from a much larger clone, so it may be a read error. V usage is TRBV4-1 and J usage is TRBJ2-5; 12 nucleotides align to TRBD1. The CDR3 is made up of 22 amino acids. In germline, CDR1 is MGHRA, CDR2 YSYEKL. For the CDR3, the DNA is TGCGCCAGCAGTCAAGCGCCGGGACAGGGGGCTAGCGTTTGGGAGGGCATTCAGACCCAGTACTTC. Amino acid sequence: CASSQAPGQGASVWEGIQTQYF.

This clonotype has at least ten counts. The chain recombines TRBV5-6 with TRBJ2-3; 8 bases map to TRBD1. Germline loops: CDR1 SGHDT, CDR2 YYEEEE. The length of the CDR3 is 13 residues. With V trimmed by 1 base and J by 8 bases, 3 bases remained unmatched. In DNA, the CDR3 is TGTGCCAGCAGCTTGCAGGGGGCATTTACGCAGTATTTT. This encodes CASSLQGAFTQYF.

This clonotype appeared many times. This chain joins TRBV5-1 and TRBJ1-5; possible D gene TRBD1, 5 bases. The CDR3 totals 13 residues. Trimming removed 4 bases at V and 2 bases at J, with 7 bases between. Germline CDR1 SGHRS, CDR2 YFSETQ. CDR3 sequence: CASSPQGNQPQHF. CDR3 DNA sequence: TGCGCCAGCAGCCCACAGGGCAATCAGCCCCAGCATTTT.

There are many counts of this clonotype. The rearrangement uses TRBV11-3 and TRBJ2-2; TRBD1 aligns across 7 bases. The germline V gene encodes CDR1 SGHNT and CDR2 YENEEA. V lost 5 bases, J lost 6 bases, and 9 bases stayed unmatched. The CDR3 is made up of 15 amino acids. CDR3 bases: TGTGCCAGCAGCCCCCGAGGGACAGCAGCCGGGGAGCTGTTTTTT. It is translated as CASSPRGTAAGELFF. Full variable domain (outside the CDR3, taken from reference TRBV11-3 and TRBJ2-2): EAGVVQSPRYKIIEKKQPVAFWCNPISGHNTLYWYLQNLGQGPELLIRYENEEAVDDSQLPKDRFSAERLKGVDSTLKIQPAELGDSAVYLCASSPRGTAAGELFFGEGSRLTVL.

This clonotype is labeled medium-sized. CDR3 region: CASSTSGSESGANVLTF. In nucleotides, the CDR3 is TGTGCCAGCAGTACTAGCGGGAGTGAATCTGGGGCCAACGTCCTGACTTTC. The chain couples TRBV28 to TRBJ2-6; the match to TRBD2 covers 11 bases. Trimming removed 5 bases from V and 1 base from J; junction bases left unmatched: 4. CDR3 length: 17 residues. Germline V gives CDR1 MDHEN, CDR2 SYDVKM.

This clonotype has a count of ten or more. The genes are TRBV11-3 and TRBJ1-4; tentative D call: TRBD1 (5 bases). This CDR3 has 16 amino acids. CDR1 and CDR2 (germline): SGHNT, YENEEA. Trimming stripped 1 base from V and 7 bases from J, with 16 bases between. The CDR3: CASSLARGRSSEKLFF. The CDR3 nucleotides read TGTGCCAGCAGCTTAGCCCGGGGACGGTCTTCTGAAAAACTGTTTTTT.